A single TCR beta chain is shown here with its context. Its target is not known. From germline, CDR1 is SGHAT and CDR2 FQNNGV. The CDR3 loop spans 16 amino acids. The junction had 15 bases not matched to a gene; V was cut back by 4 bases and J by 8 bases. This record comes from a study of shared clonotypes between healthy human individuals. This table comes from immunoSEQ multiplex PCR, and its TCRdb copy is limited to in-frame clones, with some not included. The sample holds millions of clones, 85% to 95% seen once. Study-wide results and limits: Compared with clonotypes that all four donors shared, non-shared clonotypes had lower generation probabilities.

The origin of this receptor is a man aged 18 to 30 in good health. The specimen sequenced was naive CD4+ T cells sorted from blood. The subset was: CD45RA+ positively selected. The V and J genes are TRBV11-2 and TRBJ1-2, with TRBD1 matching over 8 bases. CDR3 sequence reads: CASSSADRQGHLGYTF. In DNA, the CDR3 is TGTGCCAGCAGCTCTGCCGATAGACAGGGGCATCTCGGCTACACCTTC.